This T cell receptor (beta chain) was captured by sequencing in a study of response to subunit inactivated influenza vaccine. MiXCR, applied by TCRdb to the RT-PCR reads, yields one record per CDR3 protein. Among roughly 520,000 distinct CDR3 sequences listed, about 25% were seen once. Study outcomes and limitations: Each seasonal influenza vaccination recruits few new T cells, the authors suggested.

In the case of this clonotype: The antigen is not known.

Per germline, CDR1 SGDLS and CDR2 YYNGEE. The CDR3 is made up of 17 amino acids. V lost 0 bases and J lost 4; bases outside the gene matches: 8. This receptor was obtained from a man aged 45-60 years who received an inactivated influenza vaccine. The sample consisted of CD4+ T cells sorted from PBMCs, taken roughly 5 days after vaccination. The chain joins TRBV9 to TRBJ2-3; the match to TRBD2 covers 10 bases. The CDR3 spells CASSVAPRAGGSDTQYF. For the CDR3, the DNA is TGTGCCAGCAGCGTAGCCCCAAGAGCGGGGGGGTCAGATACGCAGTATTTT.